Listed below are T cell receptor beta chains from one sample, sequenced in a study of T cells in Graves' hyperthyroidism and ophthalmopathy. MiXCR, run by TCRdb on the multiplex PCR reads, gives a single entry per CDR3 protein. Altogether 700,000 or so distinct CDR3 sequences are present, roughly 15% being singletons, with the ten largest covering roughly an eighth. Input material: blood. Receptor source: a woman aged 45-60 years with Graves' ophthalmopathy. Both conserved end residues are part of each CDR3. A D gene is named only where the DNA matches it firmly. Part of the rows lack a size; the others show once, few, many or a class for expanded clones.

>TRBJ2-7|many|TRBV9|TRBD2
TGTGCCAGCAGCGTTGGGACTAGCCTCCCCGAGCAGTACTTC
CASSVGTSLPEQYF
>TRBJ2-3|many|TRBV19|TRBD2
TGTGCCAGTAGTCCGGGACTAGCGGGAATCCCTAGCACAGATACGCAGTATTTT
CASSPGLAGIPSTDTQYF
>TRBJ2-5|few|TRBV19|TRBD1
TGTGCCAGTAGGAGGGACAGGGGTGAGACCCAGTACTTC
CASRRDRGETQYF
>TRBJ1-2|few|TRBV4-3|NA
TGCGCCAGCAGCCAAGAGGGGTCGGACGACTCTGGCTACACCTTC
CASSQEGSDDSGYTF
>TRBJ2-3|many|TRBV20-1|TRBD2
TGCAGTGCTAGGGGCCTGACTAGCGGAACGCGGGATACGCAGTATTTT
CSARGLTSGTRDTQYF
>TRBJ1-2|many|TRBV9|NA
TGTGCCAGCAGCTCCAAGCTTGGCTACACCTTC
CASSSKLGYTF
>TRBJ1-4|many|TRBV5-1|TRBD1
TGCGCCAGCACCGCGGGGACAGGGGGAAGGGAAAAACTGTTTTTT
CASTAGTGGREKLFF
>TRBJ2-5|many|TRBV18|NA
TGTGCCAGCTCACCAATAGGGGAGCTTTGGACCCAGTACTTC
CASSPIGELWTQYF
>TRBJ2-1|NA|TRBV27|NA
TGTGCCAGCAGCTCAGCCGGGACTGGAAGATTCCATGAGCAGTTCTTC
CASSSAGTGRFHEQFF
>TRBJ2-7|many|TRBV4-2|NA
TGTGCCAGCAGCCAAGAGTATGAGGGTTTCTACGAGCAGTACTTC
CASSQEYEGFYEQYF
>TRBJ2-1|few|TRBV29-1|NA
TGCAGCGCAGGGTGGTCCTACAATGAGCAGTTCTTC
CSAGWSYNEQFF
>TRBJ1-4|NA|TRBV27|NA
TGTGCCAGCAAGCGGGCGGGTGCAGCTAATGAAAAACTGTTTTTT
CASKRAGAANEKLFF
>TRBJ1-2|many|TRBV11-2|NA
TGTGCCAGCAGCCCTGCCGCGGGGACTAGCTATGGCTACACCTTC
CASSPAAGTSYGYTF
>TRBJ2-7|many|TRBV6-2/TRBV6-3|NA
TGTGCCAGCCTGGGGAGGGACAGGCTGCCGGGCGAGCAGTACTTC
CASLGRDRLPGEQYF
>TRBJ1-5|NA|TRBV6-4|NA
TGTGCCAGCAGTTCGGGGGGTCGTAATCAGCCCCAGCATTTT
CASSSGGRNQPQHF
>TRBJ1-2|few|TRBV11-2|NA
TGTGCCAGCAGCTTATCCCACGCAACCAACTATGGCTACACCTTC
CASSLSHATNYGYTF
>TRBJ2-1|few|TRBV7-9|NA
TGTGCCAGCAGTCCGACTAGTTTGTTGTTCTTC
CASSPTSLLFF
>TRBJ2-1|many|TRBV20-1|TRBD2
TGCAGTGCTAGAGACCTCGCGCGGAGGGGGGGAAGCGGGAGATTCGCCTACAATGAGCAGTTCTTC
CSARDLARRGGSGRFAYNEQFF
>TRBJ2-7|many|TRBV18|TRBD1
TGTGCCAGCTCGGAGGGGACAGGGGTGCGGGAGCAGTACTTC
CASSEGTGVREQYF
>TRBJ2-7|many|TRBV20-1|TRBD2
TGCAGTGCTAGAGGGACTAGCGGGAGTCTCTCCTACGAGCAGTACTTC
CSARGTSGSLSYEQYF
>TRBJ2-7|NA|TRBV14|NA
TGTGCCAGCAGCCAAGATTTCGGCTACGAGCAGTACTTC
CASSQDFGYEQYF
>TRBJ2-1|NA|TRBV27|TRBD2
TGTGCCAGCAGTTGGACTAGTCGTGGAAATGAGCAGTTCTTC
CASSWTSRGNEQFF
>TRBJ1-2|many|TRBV29-1|TRBD1
TGCAGCGTTGGACAGGGTGTCTATGGCTACACCTTC
CSVGQGVYGYTF
>TRBJ1-3|NA|TRBV20-1|NA
TGCAGTGCTAGGGTCCCCTTTGAGGGGTATGGAAACACCATATATTTT
CSARVPFEGYGNTIYF